This T cell receptor beta chain was sequenced during a study of blood T cell repertoires in COVID-19. In the original workflow: Reference gene primers were amplified, and this amplification served to estimate nucleated cell counts. Measured with immunoSEQ multiplex PCR; TCRdb has only the in-frame clones, and not every one. V and J calls and clone size are copied from that table; D and trimming were computed from the DNA. Altogether some 520,000 clones are present, 89% being singletons, with the ten largest covering roughly 0.9%. Germline values: CDR1 SGHNT, CDR2 YENEEA. The CDR3 totals 15 residues. With V trimmed by 2 bases and J by 4 bases, 8 bases remained unmatched. In this sample, this clone turned up once.

The J gene is TRBJ2-7, the V gene TRBV11-3; 7 bases fit TRBD1. Source material: peripheral blood. The sequence came from a man between 18 and 35 years old with COVID-19, enrolled during active disease. CDR3 sequence (DNA): TGTGCCAGCAGCTTACTAGACAGGGTGGTATACGAGCAGTACTTC. This gives the protein CASSLLDRVVYEQYF.